This T cell receptor (beta chain) comes out of a study of blood T cells in healthy people across ages. This clonotype was counted a single time. Compared with germline, one end of the junction differs, possibly owing to a read error. Every sample gave at least 5 micrograms of total RNA when it was extracted. CDR1 and CDR2 from the germline V gene are SGHVS and FQNEAQ. The CDR3 is 15 residues long. Together with a sample-barcoded 5' primer, a J-beta primer mix was included in a second PCR lasting about 7 to 12 cycles. MiXCR was run by TCRdb on the 5' RACE reads, yielding one entry per CDR3 protein. This sample has 1,800,000 or so distinct CDR3 sequences, with around 42% found just once.

The sample taken for sequencing was blood. The sequence was obtained from a human donor in good health. V and J are TRBV7-8 and TRBJ1-2; D not certain. The chain's CDR3 is CAGSSRAGANYGYTF. The CDR3 nucleotides read TGTGCCGGCAGCTCCCGGGCAGGTGCTAACTATGGCTACACCTTC.